This T cell receptor (beta chain) is from a study of blood T cells in healthy people across ages. Regarding the study as a whole: As naive T cell percentage varied, TCR beta diversity correlated strongly with it. CMV status of donors was not determined, possibly confounding expanded clonotype changes.

CDR3 length equals 12 residues. Between the trimmed V and J ends, which lost 4 bases and 1 base, there was a span of 2 bases. The V gene's germline CDR1 is MDHEN and CDR2 SYDVKM. This clonotype was observed a few times. Its antigen is currently unknown. Then a second PCR, running roughly 6 to 12 cycles, was carried out with a sample-barcoded 5' primer and a J-beta primer mix. TCRdb reprocessed the 5' RACE reads with MiXCR, giving one entry per CDR3 protein. This table has around 820,000 distinct CDR3 sequences, 25% appearing once. These data were also filed under a second study, of T cells of mothers and their children.

The source material was blood. The clonotype was recovered from a boy aged 5-17 years in good health. The genes are TRBV28 and TRBJ2-4, with unresolved D. The CDR3 bases are TGTGCCAGCAGTTACGCCAAAAACATTCAGTACTTC. This gives the protein CASSYAKNIQYF. The entire variable domain, with the rest obtained from reference TRBV28 and TRBJ2-4, is as follows: DVKVTQSSRYLVKRTGEKVFLECVQDMDHENMFWYRQDPGLGLRLIYFSYDVKMKEKGDIPEGYSVSREKKERFSLILESASTNQTSMYLCASSYAKNIQYFGAGTRLSVL.